This T cell receptor beta chain is drawn from a study of shared clonotypes between healthy human individuals. Generated by immunoSEQ multiplex PCR, the TCRdb table keeps only in-frame clones and is missing some. The sample lists about 580,000 clones, roughly 98% seen once, with 0.25% to 0.35% in the top ten. Selected positively for CCR7 and CD45RO-negative, naive CD8 cells excluded terminally differentiated effector memory CD45RA+ cells. The sample consisted of naive CD8+ T cells sorted from blood. The sequence came from a man aged 25-40 years in good health.

The CDR3 DNA reads TGTGCCAGCAGCCCCGAGGGATGGGGGGAGGGGACCCAGTACTTC. Encoded protein: CASSPEGWGEGTQYF. The V gene is TRBV9, the J gene TRBJ2-5; 7 bases are a match to TRBD2. The trim removed 4 bases at V and 7 bases at J, leaving 13 bases unmatched. There are 15 residues in the CDR3. The germline V gene has CDR1 SGDLS and CDR2 YYNGEE. Full variable domain (rest looked up from reference TRBV9 and TRBJ2-5): DSGVTQTPKHLITATGQRVTLRCSPRSGDLSVYWYQQSLDQGLQFLIQYYNGEERAKGNILERFSAQQFPDLHSELNLSSLELGDSALYFCASSPEGWGEGTQYFGPGTRLLVL.